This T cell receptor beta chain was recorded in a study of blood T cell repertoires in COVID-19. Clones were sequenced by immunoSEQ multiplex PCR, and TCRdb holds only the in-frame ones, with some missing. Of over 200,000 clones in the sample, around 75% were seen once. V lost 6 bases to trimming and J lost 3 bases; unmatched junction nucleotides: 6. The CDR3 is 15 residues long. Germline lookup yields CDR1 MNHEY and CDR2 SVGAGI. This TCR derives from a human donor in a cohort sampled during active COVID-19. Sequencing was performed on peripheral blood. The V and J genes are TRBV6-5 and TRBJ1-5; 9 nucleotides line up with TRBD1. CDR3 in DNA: TGTGCCAGCAGGGCGGACAGGGGCCCCAATCAGCCCCAGCATTTT. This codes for CASRADRGPNQPQHF.